The 22 T cell receptor beta chains given below trace back to one sample, sequenced in a study of blood T cell repertoires in COVID-19. TCRdb keeps only in-frame clones here, not all; method: immunoSEQ multiplex PCR. The sample includes more than 150,000 clones, approximately 94% of them seen just once. The sample taken for sequencing was peripheral blood. Receptors were obtained from a man aged 25-45 years with COVID-19, enrolled during active disease.

This rearrangement joins TRBV10-2 to TRBJ1-4, with D hard to call. Trimming cost V 3 bases and J 0 bases, with 11 bases left between them. The CDR3 is made up of 16 amino acids. Per the germline V gene, CDR1 is WSHSY and CDR2 is SAAADI. The CDR3 DNA is TGCGCCAGCAGTGATTCCCGGGGAACAACTAATGAAAAACTGTTTTTT. Protein: CASSDSRGTTNEKLFF.

The genes are TRBV25-1 and TRBJ2-7, with 7 bases that match TRBD2. V shed 2 bases and J 5 bases; nucleotides not matched to a gene: 9. The CDR3 runs to 15 residues. Germline lookup yields CDR1 MGHDK and CDR2 SYGVNS. CDR3 sequence: CASSEERGLVNEQYF. CDR3 coding DNA: TGTGCCAGCAGTGAAGAGCGGGGTCTGGTAAACGAGCAGTACTTC.

The V call is TRBV6-5, the J call TRBJ2-3; 7 bases align to TRBD2. The CDR3 has 14 amino acids. After removal of 6 bases from V and 2 bases from J, the junction contained 5 bases not matched to a gene. Germline V gene lookup returns CDR1 MNHEY and CDR2 SVGAGI. The chain's CDR3 is CASRERGNTDTQYF. CDR3 DNA: TGTGCCAGCAGGGAGCGGGGCAACACAGATACGCAGTATTTT.

J is TRBJ1-1 and V is TRBV6-1; D unresolved. Germline V gives CDR1 MNHNS, CDR2 SASEGT. The CDR3 has 15 residues. The V end was cut by 1 base, the J end by 1 base, with 10 bases between. CDR3 in amino acids: CASSEDAGANTEAFF. Written as DNA, the CDR3 is TGTGCCAGCAGTGAAGATGCAGGTGCGAACACTGAAGCTTTCTTT.

The chain carries TRBV13 and TRBJ1-4; D not resolved. The CDR3 contains 14 residues. V dropped 4 bases and J dropped 8 bases, with 14 bases sitting between them. The germline V gene encodes CDR1 PRHDT and CDR2 FYEKMQ (reference sequence). The CDR3 DNA reads as TGTGCCAGCAGCTCGGGGTTGGACGGGGAAAAACTGTTTTTT. This encodes CASSSGLDGEKLFF.

This clone appeared a single time. The chain joins TRBV19 to TRBJ1-5; 9 bases are shared with TRBD1. This CDR3 spans 16 amino acids. Trimming took 4 bases from V and 5 from J; bases not matched to a gene: 9. Germline V gene lookup returns CDR1 LNHDA and CDR2 SQIVND (reference sequence). As DNA, the CDR3 is TGTGCCAGTAGTACACGGGACAGGGCTTTATATCAGCCCCAGCATTTT. Its translation: CASSTRDRALYQPQHF. Using reference TRBV19 and TRBJ1-5 for the parts outside the CDR3, the full variable domain is DGGITQSPKYLFRKEGQNVTLSCEQNLNHDAMYWYRQDPGQGLRLIYYSQIVNDFQKGDIAEGYSVSREKKESFPLTVTSAQKNPTAFYLCASSTRDRALYQPQHFGDGTRLSIL.

V and J are TRBV7-9 and TRBJ2-3, with 10 bases aligning to TRBD2. Trimming removed 5 bases from V and 1 base from J; junction bases left unmatched: 3. This CDR3 is 15 amino acids long. The germline V gene has CDR1 SEHNR and CDR2 FQNEAQ (reference sequence). The CDR3 nucleotides read TGTGCCAGCAGCCTTACTAGCGGGGGCACAGATACGCAGTATTTT. It yields the protein CASSLTSGGTDTQYF.

The chain carries TRBV18 and TRBJ1-4, with 11 bases aligning to TRBD1. Trimming took 3 bases from V and 8 from J; bases not matched to a gene: 5. The CDR3 sequence is 15 residues long. Germline loops: CDR1 KGHSH, CDR2 LQKENI. The CDR3 bases are TGTGCCAGCTCACCCGGGACAGGGGGTGACGAAAAACTGTTTTTT. It specifies CASSPGTGGDEKLFF.

The V call is TRBV6-1, the J call TRBJ1-4; weak D call: TRBD1 (6 bases). CDR3 size: 15 residues. Germline CDR1 and CDR2: MNHNS and SASEGT. V was cut by 0 bases and J by 8 bases, with 13 bases left in between. The CDR3 protein is CASSEASRGNEKLFF. For the CDR3, the DNA is TGTGCCAGCAGTGAAGCGTCCAGGGGAAACGAAAAACTGTTTTTT.

CDR3 nucleotide sequence: TGTGCCAGCAGCTTAGCTTCCAGGGGGAATAATTCACCCCTCCACTTT. Residues: CASSLASRGNNSPLHF. The chain employs TRBV7-2 and TRBJ1-6, with 7 positions matching TRBD1. The CDR3 extends over 16 amino acids. Germline V gene data show CDR1 as SGHTA and CDR2 as FQGNSA. Unmatched junction bases numbered 4, after V lost 0 bases and J lost 5 bases.

The gene calls are TRBV28 and TRBJ2-7; D call uncertain. Trimming removed 4 bases at V and 5 bases at J, with 3 bases between. Germline V CDR1 and CDR2: MDHEN, SYDVKM. The CDR3 has 10 residues. CDR3 in amino acids: CASSSHEQYF. The CDR3 DNA reads TGTGCCAGCAGTTCTCACGAGCAGTACTTC.

The chain recombines TRBV9 with TRBJ1-4; 10 bases align to TRBD1. Germline V gene data show CDR1 as SGDLS and CDR2 as YYNGEE. The V gene end was trimmed by 0 bases and the J gene end by 7 bases; junction bases not matched to a gene: 6. The CDR3 is 16 residues long. As DNA, the CDR3 is TGTGCCAGCAGCGTAGGGTTGGGACAGGGGACTGAAAAACTGTTTTTT. Its protein product is CASSVGLGQGTEKLFF.

V gene TRBV11-1 combines with J gene TRBJ1-6, with 8 bases identical to TRBD1. The V gene end was trimmed by 5 bases and the J gene end by 7 bases; junction bases not matched to a gene: 4. Germline V gives CDR1 SGHAT, CDR2 FQDESV (reference sequence). The CDR3 totals 14 residues. CDR3 nucleotides: TGTGCCAGCAGCGGGGACAGGAGGAATTCACCCCTCCACTTT. Translation gives CASSGDRRNSPLHF.

V gene TRBV15 combines with J gene TRBJ1-6, with a weak D call TRBD1 (5 bases). Germline V CDR1 and CDR2: LNHNV, YYDKDF (reference sequence). The CDR3 runs to 17 residues. V was trimmed by 1 base and J by 0 bases, leaving 10 bases between them. In DNA form, the CDR3 reads TGTGCCACCAGCAGAGTGGGGGGGGTCTCCTATAATTCACCCCTCCACTTT. Its protein is CATSRVGGVSYNSPLHF.

The chain employs TRBV5-1 and TRBJ1-1; weak D call: TRBD1 (5 bases). V lost 0 bases, J lost 7 bases, and 13 bases lay in between. In germline, CDR1 is SGHRS, CDR2 YFSETQ. The CDR3 has 14 amino acids. This CDR3 reads CASSLDGGNGEAFF. In nucleotides, the CDR3 is TGCGCCAGCAGCTTGGACGGGGGGAACGGTGAAGCTTTCTTT.

This rearrangement joins TRBV1 to TRBJ2-5; the DNA was not compared with TRBD2, the D call given in the table. TRBV1 is an annotated pseudogene. CDR3 length equals 16 residues. CDR3: CTSSQVPADRGETQYF. As DNA, the CDR3 is TGCACCAGCAGCCAAGTCCCAGCGGATCGGGGAGAGACCCAGTACTTC.

V gene TRBV4-2 combines with J gene TRBJ1-1; D gene ambiguous. Per the germline V gene, CDR1 is LGHNA and CDR2 is YNFKEQ. V was clipped by 1 base and J by 1 base, with 16 bases between them. CDR3 length: 17 residues. This CDR3 reads CASSQAPAPRSNTEAFF. CDR3 DNA: TGTGCCAGCAGCCAAGCCCCCGCCCCGAGGTCGAACACTGAAGCTTTCTTT.

The chain recombines TRBV19 with TRBJ2-7; TRBD2 matches at 9 bases. The junction had 7 bases not matched to a gene; V was cut back by 3 bases and J by 1 base. Looked up from germline, CDR1 is LNHDA and CDR2 is SQIVND (reference sequence). This CDR3 contains 16 residues. CDR3 nucleotide sequence: TGTGCCAGTAGTATGGGAGGACTAGCGCCTTCCTACGAGCAGTACTTC. This encodes CASSMGGLAPSYEQYF.

This sequence joins TRBV5-6 and TRBJ1-1; D is ambiguous. The V gene's germline CDR1 is SGHDT and CDR2 YYEEEE. The CDR3 sequence is 12 residues long. Trimming shortened V by 2 bases and J by 4 bases, and 6 bases separated the two germline ends. The CDR3 DNA follows: TGTGCCAGCAGCTTTACAGTCACTGAAGCTTTCTTT. This translates into CASSFTVTEAFF.

The V call is TRBV6-5, the J call TRBJ1-2; tentative D call: TRBD1 (6 bases). Germline loops: CDR1 MNHEY, CDR2 SVGAGI. V lost 2 bases, J lost 1 base, and 14 bases lay in between. CDR3 length: 16 residues. Here the CDR3 reads CASSYMSGEINYGYTF. DNA for the CDR3: TGTGCCAGCAGTTACATGTCAGGGGAAATTAACTATGGCTACACCTTC.

This chain links TRBV5-4 with TRBJ2-3; possibly TRBD1 for D (5 bases). The CDR3 is 14 residues long. Germline-derived CDR1 and CDR2 are SGHNT and YYREEE (reference sequence). V lost 3 bases and J 4 bases, leaving 12 bases between the germline ends. CDR3 sequence reads: CASSSKTEADTQYF. The CDR3 region has the DNA TGTGCCAGCAGCTCAAAGACAGAAGCAGATACGCAGTATTTT.

The chain joins TRBV6-4 to TRBJ1-4, with no clear D. Germline V CDR1 and CDR2: MRHNA, SNTAGT. V lost 3 bases to trimming and J lost 1 base, with 9 bases between them. The CDR3 extends over 15 amino acids. The CDR3 DNA reads as TGTGCCAGCAGTGAAACCCCACAAACTAATGAAAAACTGTTTTTT. Its translation: CASSETPQTNEKLFF.